The text below deals with one T cell receptor (beta chain). Trimming at V came to 0 bases and at J to 4 bases, leaving 7 bases not matched to a gene. This CDR3 region has 16 residues. The germline V gene encodes CDR1 SGHRS and CDR2 YFSETQ. These data are taken from a study of blood T cell repertoires in COVID-19. Study overall: The samples span acute and convalescent COVID-19 from the United States, Italy and Spain.

Measured with immunoSEQ multiplex PCR; TCRdb has only the in-frame clones, and not every one. The sample shows about 270,000 clones, over 80% of them seen only once. Source material: peripheral blood. The clonotype was recovered from a woman aged 45-59 years with active or convalescent COVID-19. The rearrangement uses TRBV5-1 and TRBJ2-7; TRBD1 agrees at 10 bases. The CDR3 is CASSLDGQGVSYEQYF. CDR3 DNA: TGCGCCAGCAGCTTGGATGGACAGGGGGTCTCGTACGAGCAGTACTTC. The entire variable domain, with the rest obtained from reference TRBV5-1 and TRBJ2-7, is as follows: KAGVTQTPRYLIKTRGQQVTLSCSPISGHRSVSWYQQTPGQGLQFLFEYFSETQRNKGNFPGRFSGRQFSNSRSEMNVSTLELGDSALYLCASSLDGQGVSYEQYFGPGTRLTVT.